A selection of T cell receptor beta chains follows, all from one sample in a study of blood T cell repertoires in COVID-19. TCRdb's table, derived via immunoSEQ multiplex PCR, lists solely in-frame clones and lacks some. This repertoire shows 75,000 to 100,000 clones, 83% found once; its top ten account for roughly 28%. The sample was peripheral blood. All receptors come from a woman of 80 years or more with acute or convalescent COVID-19. Each CDR3 is given with its conserved first and last residue. A D gene is named only where the DNA matches it firmly. Clone size is not always given. Where it is, it says once, few, many or a class for expanded clones.

>TRBJ1-5|.|TRBV27|.
TGTGCCAGCAAGCTACAGGGCAGCAATCAGCCCCAGCATTTT
CASKLQGSNQPQHF
>TRBJ2-7|TRBD2|TRBV9|.
TGTGCCAGCAGCGTACGCCCGGAGACTAGCGGGAACGGAAGGGGCTACGAGCAGTACTTC
CASSVRPETSGNGRGYEQYF
>TRBJ2-2|TRBD1|TRBV5-6|.
TGTGCCAGCAGCTTCTTTGGACAGGGGGAGGTCGGGGAGCTGTTTTTT
CASSFFGQGEVGELFF
>TRBJ2-2|TRBD1|TRBV10-3|.
TGTGCCATCAGGGGGACAGGAGGCACCGGGGAGCTGTTTTTT
CAIRGTGGTGELFF
>TRBJ2-7|.|TRBV11-2|.
TGTGCCAGCAGCACCGGGACACCCTACGAGCAGTACTTC
CASSTGTPYEQYF
>TRBJ2-7|TRBD2|TRBV10-2|.
TGCGCCAGCAGTGGGGCTAGCGGGAGAGGGTACGAGCAGTACTTC
CASSGASGRGYEQYF
>TRBJ1-1|TRBD1|TRBV5-6|once
TGTGCCAGCAGCTTCAGGACAGGGGGCAAGGGCACTGAAGCTTTCTTT
CASSFRTGGKGTEAFF
>TRBJ1-2|.|TRBV3-1/TRBV3-2|.
TGTGCCAGCAGCCAGGCAGTTAACTATGGCTACACCTTC
CASSQAVNYGYTF
>TRBJ2-3|.|TRBV18|.
TGTGCCAGCTCACGCGGGACTCCCATCACAGATACGCAGTATTTT
CASSRGTPITDTQYF
>TRBJ2-3|TRBD2|TRBV9|.
TGTGCCAGCAGCAAACTAGCGGGAGTGTCAGCAGATACGCAGTATTTT
CASSKLAGVSADTQYF
>TRBJ2-7|.|TRBV19|.
TGTGCCAGTAGTATAGTAGCAGGACTAAGCTCCTACGAGCAGTACTTC
CASSIVAGLSSYEQYF
>TRBJ2-1|TRBD2|TRBV9|.
TGTGCCAGCAGCGTAGAGGTAGCGGGAGGTAATGAGCAGTTCTTC
CASSVEVAGGNEQFF
>TRBJ2-7|TRBD2|TRBV13|.
TGTGCCAGCAGCCCCCCACTCGGACTAGCGGGAGGGCCTTACGAGCAGTACTTC
CASSPPLGLAGGPYEQYF
>TRBJ2-1|TRBD2|TRBV2|.
TGTGCCAGCAGTGAGGCGGCTAGCGGGGAGAATGAGCAGTTCTTC
CASSEAASGENEQFF
>TRBJ2-7|TRBD1|TRBV6-2/TRBV6-3|once
TGTGCCAGCAGTTACCTTTGGGACAGCTCCTACGAGCAGTACTTC
CASSYLWDSSYEQYF
>TRBJ1-1|TRBD1|TRBV5-6|.
TGTGCCAGCAGCTCCCGGGACAGGGGGGACACTGAAGCTTTCTTT
CASSSRDRGDTEAFF
>TRBJ2-2|TRBD2|TRBV7-2|.
TGTGCCAGCAGACATAGCGGGAGGGGGAACACCGGGGAGCTGTTTTTT
CASRHSGRGNTGELFF
>TRBJ1-2|.|TRBV28|.
TGTGCCAGCAGCCAGGACACAGCTAACTATGGCTACACCTTC
CASSQDTANYGYTF
>TRBJ1-6|TRBD1|TRBV5-1|.
TGCGCCACGGGACAGGGGGACTATAATTCACCCCTCCACTTT
CATGQGDYNSPLHF
>TRBJ2-7|.|TRBV29-1|.
TGCAGCGTTGGGCCCGAGGGGGGGAGCTCCTACGAGCAGTACTTC
CSVGPEGGSSYEQYF
>TRBJ2-5|.|TRBV24-1|.
TGTGCCACCAGTGATTTCCGGTCTTACGGCCAAGAGACCCAGTACTTC
CATSDFRSYGQETQYF
>TRBJ2-7|TRBD2|TRBV3-1/TRBV3-2|.
TGTGCCAGCAGCCAAGGATCTAGCGGGACGCAAGAGCAGTACTTC
CASSQGSSGTQEQYF
>TRBJ2-1|TRBD2|TRBV5-1|.
TGCGCCAGCAGCTTGGTTACGGGACTAGCGGGAGGGAATGAGCAGTTCTTC
CASSLVTGLAGGNEQFF
>TRBJ2-2|TRBD2|TRBV7-2|.
TGTGCCAGCAGCTTCGCGGGAGGGGGCACCGGGGAGCTGTTTTTT
CASSFAGGGTGELFF
>TRBJ2-5|.|TRBV15|.
TGTGCCACCAGCAGAGAACACGGGAGAGGGGAGACCCAGTACTTC
CATSREHGRGETQYF
>TRBJ2-1|.|TRBV7-9|.
TGTGCCAGCAGCCCAACGGACAGTCGAGAGCAGTTCTTC
CASSPTDSREQFF
>TRBJ1-3|.|TRBV19|.
TGTGCCAGTAGTCCAACAGGACGGTACTCTGGAAACACCATATATTTT
CASSPTGRYSGNTIYF
>TRBJ2-7|TRBD2|TRBV7-2|.
TGTGCCAGCAGCTTAGCCGAGAGCGGGAGAAGGTACGAGCAGTACTTC
CASSLAESGRRYEQYF
>TRBJ2-2|.|TRBV7-3|.
TGTGCCAGCAGTTTGGACTCGAACACCGGGGAGCTGTTTTTT
CASSLDSNTGELFF
>TRBJ2-7|TRBD2|TRBV28|.
TGTGCCAGCAGTTTATTACTAGCGGGGAGAACCTACGAGCAGTACTTC
CASSLLLAGRTYEQYF
>TRBJ2-7|TRBD2|TRBV4-1|.
TGCGCCAGCAGCCAAGACCCGGGGGGGAGCTACGAGCAGTACTTC
CASSQDPGGSYEQYF
>TRBJ2-4|.|TRBV20-1|.
TGCAGTGCTAGTTGGGCGAGAGAAAACATTCAGTACTTC
CSASWARENIQYF
>TRBJ1-3|.|TRBV7-2|.
TGTGCCAGCAGCACACAAGCAGGGGCCCGCTCTGGAAACACCATATATTTT
CASSTQAGARSGNTIYF
>TRBJ2-3|TRBD2|TRBV5-4|.
TGTGCCAGCAGCACCAGACTAGCGGGTAGCACAGATACGCAGTATTTT
CASSTRLAGSTDTQYF
>TRBJ2-3|TRBD1|TRBV24-1|.
TGTGCCACCGGGCTGACAGGGACAGATACGCAGTATTTT
CATGLTGTDTQYF
>TRBJ2-2|.|TRBV7-2|.
TGTGCCAGCAGCTTCCGGGGGGGGGAGCTGTTTTTT
CASSFRGGELFF
>TRBJ2-2|.|TRBV10-3|.
TGTGCCATCAGCCCTCAGGGCGTCGCGAACACCGGGGAGCTGTTTTTT
CAISPQGVANTGELFF
>TRBJ2-2|.|TRBV6-1|.
TGTGCCAGCAGTGAAGCAACTAACGTCGGGGAGCTGTTTTTT
CASSEATNVGELFF
>TRBJ1-4|.|TRBV19|.
TGTGCCAGTAGGGCCCTTTACGCAACTAATGAAAAACTGTTTTTT
CASRALYATNEKLFF
>TRBJ2-7|.|TRBV11-2|.
TGTGCCAGCAGCCCGTCCTACGAGCAGTACTTC
CASSPSYEQYF
>TRBJ2-1|.|TRBV5-1|.
TGCGCCAGCAGCCTAGGAAGCCAATACAATGAGCAGTTCTTC
CASSLGSQYNEQFF
>TRBJ2-7|.|TRBV15|.
TGTGCCACCAGCAGACCAGCAGGAACCACCTACGAGCAGTACTTC
CATSRPAGTTYEQYF
>TRBJ1-3|TRBD1|TRBV2|once
TGTGCCAGCAGCCTCCGGACAGGGGCGGGAAACACCATATATTTT
CASSLRTGAGNTIYF
>TRBJ2-4|TRBD2|TRBV29-1|.
TGCAGCGTTGGAGCGGGATTAGCCAAAAACATTCAGTACTTC
CSVGAGLAKNIQYF
>TRBJ1-6|.|TRBV28|.
TGTGCCAGCAGTTTGGCGGGGAGCTCCTATAATTCACCCCTCCACTTT
CASSLAGSSYNSPLHF